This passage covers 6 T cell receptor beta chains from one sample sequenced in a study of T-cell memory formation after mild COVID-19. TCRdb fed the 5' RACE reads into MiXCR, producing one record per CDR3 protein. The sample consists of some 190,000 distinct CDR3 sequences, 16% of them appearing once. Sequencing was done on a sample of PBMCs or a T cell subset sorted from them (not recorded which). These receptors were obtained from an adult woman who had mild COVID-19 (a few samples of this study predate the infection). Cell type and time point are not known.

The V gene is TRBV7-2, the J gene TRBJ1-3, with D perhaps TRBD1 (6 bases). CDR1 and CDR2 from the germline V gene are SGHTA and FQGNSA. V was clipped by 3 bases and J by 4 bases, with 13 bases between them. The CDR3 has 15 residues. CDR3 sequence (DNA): TGTGCCAGCAGCTTTGCCCTAGGACAGGGAAACACCATATATTTT. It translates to CASSFALGQGNTIYF.

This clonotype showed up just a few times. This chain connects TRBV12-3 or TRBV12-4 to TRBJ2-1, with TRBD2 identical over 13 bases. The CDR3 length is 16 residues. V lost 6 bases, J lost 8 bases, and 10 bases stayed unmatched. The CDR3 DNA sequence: TGTGCCAGCAGAAGGACTAGCGGGAGCTCGGGAGATGAGCAGTTCTTC. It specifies CASRRTSGSSGDEQFF.

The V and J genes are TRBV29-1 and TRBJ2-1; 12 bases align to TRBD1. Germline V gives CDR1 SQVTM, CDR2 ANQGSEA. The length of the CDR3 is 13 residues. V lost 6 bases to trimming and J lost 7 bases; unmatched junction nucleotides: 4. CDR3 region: CSVEGQGANEQFF. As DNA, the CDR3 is TGCAGCGTAGAGGGACAGGGGGCAAATGAGCAGTTCTTC.

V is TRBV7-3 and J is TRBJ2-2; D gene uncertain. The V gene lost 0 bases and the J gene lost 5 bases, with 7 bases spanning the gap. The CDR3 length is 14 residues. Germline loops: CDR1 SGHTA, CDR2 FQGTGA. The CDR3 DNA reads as TGTGCCAGCAGCTTAACTCGAGATACCGGGGAGCTGTTTTTT. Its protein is CASSLTRDTGELFF.

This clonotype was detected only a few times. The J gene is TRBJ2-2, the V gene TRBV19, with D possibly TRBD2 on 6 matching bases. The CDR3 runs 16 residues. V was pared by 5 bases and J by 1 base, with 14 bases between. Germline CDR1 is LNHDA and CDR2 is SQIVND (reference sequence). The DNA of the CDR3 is TGTGCCAGTAGTCGCCTCGCGGGGATGAACACCGGGGAGCTGTTTTTT. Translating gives CASSRLAGMNTGELFF.

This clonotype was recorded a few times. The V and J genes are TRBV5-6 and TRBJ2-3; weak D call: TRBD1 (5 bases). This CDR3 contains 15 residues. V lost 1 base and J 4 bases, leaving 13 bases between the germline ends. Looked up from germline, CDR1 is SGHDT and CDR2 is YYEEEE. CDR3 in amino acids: CASSLIGVVADTQYF. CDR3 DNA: TGTGCCAGCAGCTTGATAGGGGTAGTGGCAGATACGCAGTATTTT.